This T cell receptor beta chain was captured in a study of T cell repertoires in cytomegalovirus infection. Across the whole study: The public TCR beta signatures pointed to both CMV infection and matching HLA type.

This CDR3 region has 15 residues. The ends were cut back, 1 base at V and 2 bases at J, with 14 bases in the middle. Germline V lookup: CDR1 SQVTM, CDR2 ANQGSEA. TCRdb recomputed calls from the reads with MiXCR, one row per CDR3 protein. The sample lists roughly 310,000 distinct CDR3 sequences; roughly a sixth were seen once. Notes on this clonotype: Its target is not known.

General study findings and limits: The cumulative frequency of public TCR beta families distinguished individuals who carried CMV together with the relevant HLA. HLA-C-restricted CMV clonotypes gave the most frequent clonotype in two of eight donors.

This clonotype was sampled from a human donor in good health (CMV status not recorded). Some clones in this sample may be carry-over from other donors' samples. The rearrangement uses TRBV29-1 and TRBJ1-1; D might be TRBD1 (5 bases). Sequences were obtained from PBMCs. The CDR3 nucleotides are TGCAGCGTTGAAGGCGTTGGGGGGATAAACACTGAAGCTTTCTTT. It yields the protein CSVEGVGGINTEAFF. Together with reference TRBV29-1 and TRBJ1-1, the CDR3 gives the full variable domain: SAVISQKPSRDICQRGTSLTIQCQVDSQVTMMFWYRQQPGQSLTLIATANQGSEATYESGFVIDKFPISRPNLTFSTLTVSNMSPEDSSIYLCSVEGVGGINTEAFFGQGTRLTVV.